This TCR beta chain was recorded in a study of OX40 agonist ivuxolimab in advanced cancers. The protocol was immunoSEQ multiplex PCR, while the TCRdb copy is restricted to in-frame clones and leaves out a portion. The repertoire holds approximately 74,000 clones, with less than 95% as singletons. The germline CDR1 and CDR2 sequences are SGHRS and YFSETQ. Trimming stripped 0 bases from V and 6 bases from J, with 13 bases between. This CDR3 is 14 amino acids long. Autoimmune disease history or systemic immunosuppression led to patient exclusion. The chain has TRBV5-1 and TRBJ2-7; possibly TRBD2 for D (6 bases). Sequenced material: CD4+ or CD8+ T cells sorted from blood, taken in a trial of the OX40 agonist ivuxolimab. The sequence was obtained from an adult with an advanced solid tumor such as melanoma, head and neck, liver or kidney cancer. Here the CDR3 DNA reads TGCGCCAGCAGCTTGGGACTAGAGTCGAGCGAGCAGTACTTC. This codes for CASSLGLESSEQYF. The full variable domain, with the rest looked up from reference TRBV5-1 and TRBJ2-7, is KAGVTQTPRYLIKTRGQQVTLSCSPISGHRSVSWYQQTPGQGLQFLFEYFSETQRNKGNFPGRFSGRQFSNSRSEMNVSTLELGDSALYLCASSLGLESSEQYFGPGTRLTVT.